This T cell receptor (beta chain) is drawn from a study of cytomegalovirus exposure and HLA in healthy donors. The germline V gene has CDR1 MNHNY and CDR2 SVGAGI (reference sequence). This CDR3 has 15 amino acids. The V end was cut by 2 bases, the J end by 5 bases, with 15 bases between. The PCR employed 60 Vbeta primers together with 13 Jbeta primers. The method was immunoSEQ multiplex PCR; TCRdb's version includes in-frame clones alone and lacks a portion of them. The sample has 180,000 or so clones, 9.5% seen once; the top ten hold about 1.2%. This clone was observed a few times. This clonotype originated in a woman in her 30s in good health and CMV-seropositive. Sequences were obtained from PBMCs. V and J are TRBV6-6 and TRBJ1-1, with D tentatively TRBD1 (5 bases). CDR3 sequence (DNA): TGTGCCAGCAGTTACAAGAGCCAGGGAACTACTGAAGCTTTCTTT. It encodes CASSYKSQGTTEAFF.